The clone carrying this TCR beta chain was seen a few times. Its antigen is unidentified. The CDR3 contains 14 residues. V gave up 3 bases and J gave up 7 bases; unmatched junction bases: 9. Germline V CDR1 and CDR2: SGHRS, YFSETQ. The record originates from a study of identical twins. Regarding the study as a whole: For zero-insertion analyses, partial confounding could come from invariant MAIT and iNKT cells. Out-of-frame alpha sequences that twins shared showed excess low generation probability.

One entry per CDR3 protein, called by TCRdb with MiXCR from the 5' RACE reads. The table includes under 300,000 distinct CDR3 sequences, 11% to 15% detected once. The sequencing input was memory (CD45RO+) T cells sorted from blood. The sequence was collected from a young woman in good health. The gene calls are TRBV5-1 and TRBJ2-7; 8 nucleotides match TRBD1. The CDR3 region is CASSSSGQEVEQYF. CDR3 bases: TGCGCCAGCAGCTCCTCGGGACAGGAGGTTGAGCAGTACTTC.